This T cell receptor (beta chain) was profiled in a study of T-cell memory formation after mild COVID-19. Across the study: TCR clusters showed largely donor specificity. Study observations and caveats: Among CD4+ contracting clones, most were CM and EM, and CD8+ ones EMRA.

TCRdb reanalysed the 5' RACE reads using MiXCR and keeps one entry per CDR3 protein. The table shows about 250,000 distinct CDR3 sequences, with roughly 17% occurring only once. This clonotype has a handful of counts. Its antigen remains unidentified. The trim removed 5 bases at V and 0 bases at J, leaving 1 base unmatched. The CDR3 has 15 amino acids. Germline V lookup: CDR1 MNHEY, CDR2 SVGEGT. Sequenced input: PBMCs or a T cell subset sorted from them (not recorded which). The chain couples TRBV6-2 or TRBV6-3 to TRBJ2-1, with 10 bases identical to TRBD2. The sequence was collected from a man aged 18 to 35 who had mild COVID-19 (a few samples of this study predate the infection). Cell type and time point are not known. CDR3 DNA: TGTGCCAGCAGTCCTAGCGGGAGCTCCTACAATGAGCAGTTCTTC. Its translation: CASSPSGSSYNEQFF.